The clone carrying this TCR beta chain showed up just a few times. The source of the sample is a study of blood T cell repertoires in COVID-19. Measured with immunoSEQ multiplex PCR; TCRdb has only the in-frame clones, and not every one. The data hold 150,000 to 200,000 clones, with over 75% observed a single time. The CDR3 consists of 14 residues. V was pared by 4 bases and J by 2 bases, with 12 bases between. CDR1 is SGHRS, CDR2 YFSETQ, per germline. Participant reports of clinical history set cohort assignment. This rearrangement joins TRBV5-1 to TRBJ1-1; perhaps TRBD1 as D (6 bases). This receptor was taken from a human donor with acute COVID-19. The donor label of this sample is uncertain. Sequencing was carried out using PBMCs or T cells enriched from blood (not recorded which). The CDR3 spells CASSPPQGNTEAFF. The CDR3 DNA sequence: TGCGCCAGCAGCCCGCCACAGGGAAACACTGAAGCTTTCTTT.